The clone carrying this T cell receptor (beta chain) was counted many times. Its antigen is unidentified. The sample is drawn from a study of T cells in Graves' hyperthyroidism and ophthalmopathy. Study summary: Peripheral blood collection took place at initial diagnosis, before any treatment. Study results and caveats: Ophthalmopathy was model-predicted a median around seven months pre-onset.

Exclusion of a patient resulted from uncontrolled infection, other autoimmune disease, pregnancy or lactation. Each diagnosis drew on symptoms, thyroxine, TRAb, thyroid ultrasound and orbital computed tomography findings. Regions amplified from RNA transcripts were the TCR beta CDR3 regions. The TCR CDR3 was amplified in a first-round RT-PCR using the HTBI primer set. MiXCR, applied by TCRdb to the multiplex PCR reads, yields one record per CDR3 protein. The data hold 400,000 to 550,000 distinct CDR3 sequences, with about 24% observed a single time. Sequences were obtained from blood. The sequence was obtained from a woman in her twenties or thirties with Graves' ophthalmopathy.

Here the CDR3 reads CAISDGARTPYEQYF. The CDR3 DNA is TGTGCCATCAGTGATGGGGCTCGAACACCCTACGAGCAGTACTTC. The J gene is TRBJ2-7, the V gene TRBV10-3; weak D call: TRBD1 (5 bases). The CDR3 runs to 15 residues. The V gene lost 3 bases and the J gene lost 2 bases, with 14 bases spanning the gap. The germline gives CDR1 ENHRY, CDR2 SYGVKD.